What follows is one T cell receptor (beta chain) and its context. Seattle patients were enrolled during active infection and followed longitudinally. Profiled with immunoSEQ multiplex PCR; TCRdb holds only in-frame clones, not every one. The table has roughly 320,000 clones, 70% to 90% seen once. The data belong to a study of blood T cell repertoires in COVID-19. Turning to the study itself: In each case, the material was cDNA or gDNA derived from T cells, B-cell-depleted T cells, or PBMCs.

There are 16 residues in the CDR3. CDR1 LNHDA and CDR2 SQIVND come from the germline V gene (reference sequence). Trimming left V 7 bases short and J 5 bases short, with 21 bases between. The sequencing sample was made of peripheral blood. V and J are TRBV19 and TRBJ1-5, with D perhaps TRBD1 (6 bases). This TCR derives from a woman between 45 and 65 years old with COVID-19, enrolled during active disease. The CDR3 DNA follows: TGTGCCAGTAAAGGGAAACTTCAGGGGCTCGATCAGCCCCAGCATTTT. Residues: CASKGKLQGLDQPQHF.